Below are 17 T cell receptor beta chains sequenced from a single sample in a study of a mutant IDH1 vaccine in newly diagnosed glioma. The repertoire was sequenced with immunoSEQ multiplex PCR; TCRdb's copy has only in-frame clones and lacks some. The data show some 120,000 clones, just under 80% seen once. Time point denoted: week 11, during vaccination. Vaccinated patients received 300 ug of mutant IDH1 20-mer peptide per dose, with topical imiquimod. Their recognized antigens are unknown. Material: PBMCs, obtained from a glioma patient whose treatment included an IDH1 peptide vaccine. These receptors were collected from a man aged 35 to 55 with glioma.

The rearrangement joins TRBV11-2 to TRBJ1-5; D might be TRBD1 (5 bases). Trimming pared 0 bases from V and 2 bases from J, leaving 11 bases between. The germline V gene has CDR1 SGHAT and CDR2 FQNNGV. This CDR3 comprises 16 residues. The CDR3 sequence is CASSLDSGLGNQPQHF. CDR3 nucleotide sequence: TGTGCCAGCAGCTTAGATTCGGGGCTGGGCAATCAGCCCCAGCATTTT. Based on the CDR3 plus reference TRBV11-2 and TRBJ1-5, the full variable domain is EAGVAQSPRYKIIEKRQSVAFWCNPISGHATLYWYQQILGQGPKLLIQFQNNGVVDDSQLPKDRFSAERLKGVDSTLKIQPAKLEDSAVYLCASSLDSGLGNQPQHFGDGTRLSIL.

This chain joins TRBV6-5 and TRBJ2-7, with 8 positions matching TRBD1. V was clipped by 2 bases and J by 2 bases; unmatched bases: 5. Germline assignment: CDR1 MNHEY and CDR2 SVGAGI. There are 15 residues in the CDR3. CDR3 loop: CASSYLDREAYEQYF. DNA of the CDR3: TGTGCCAGCAGTTACCTGGACAGGGAGGCCTACGAGCAGTACTTC.

The gene calls are TRBV30 and TRBJ2-1; D could derive from TRBD1 or TRBD2 (5 bases each). Trimming removed 7 bases at V and 4 bases at J, with 14 bases between. Germline V CDR1 and CDR2: GTSNPN, SVGIG (reference sequence). This CDR3 has 13 amino acids. CDR3 coding DNA: TGTGCCTTTACTCGGGACCGGTACAATGAGCAGTTCTTC. Its protein product is CAFTRDRYNEQFF.

This clone turned up a few times. The chain couples TRBV6-1 to TRBJ1-1, with TRBD1 identical over 7 bases. The CDR3 contains 15 residues. Germline V gives CDR1 MNHNS, CDR2 SASEGT. Germline trimming cut 2 bases from V and 1 base from J; bases unmatched to any gene: 4. In DNA, the CDR3 is TGTGCCAGCAGTGAACGACAGGGAGGGAACACTGAAGCTTTCTTT. Translating it yields CASSERQGGNTEAFF.

The genes are TRBV18 and TRBJ2-7, with D perhaps TRBD2 (6 bases). The CDR3 sequence is 14 residues long. V lost 3 bases and J lost 3, with 12 bases in between. Germline values: CDR1 KGHSH, CDR2 LQKENI. The CDR3 here is CASSPGPGSYEQYF. The CDR3 coding sequence is TGTGCCAGCTCACCGGGCCCCGGGAGCTACGAGCAGTACTTC.

The table lists this clone with a few counts. This chain links TRBV5-1 with TRBJ1-2; D gene unclear. The CDR3 is 14 residues long. V lost 1 base, J lost 4 bases, and 11 bases lay in between. The germline CDR1 and CDR2 sequences are SGHRS and YFSETQ. CDR3 in DNA: TGCGCCAGCAGCTTGAAGGACGGACTCTATGGCTACACCTTC. It translates to CASSLKDGLYGYTF.

DNA for the CDR3: TGTGCCAGCTCACTTCGACGGGAGCACTCCTACGAGCAGTACTTC. Translation: CASSLRREHSYEQYF. V usage is TRBV18 and J usage is TRBJ2-7, with D perhaps matching TRBD2 (6 bases). Trimming took 4 bases from V and 0 from J, leaving 13 bases between them. This CDR3 region has 15 residues. Germline V lookup: CDR1 KGHSH, CDR2 LQKENI.

This clone was observed once. Here the CDR3 reads CSVDVGGGRETQYF. The CDR3 DNA sequence: TGCAGCGTTGATGTCGGGGGTGGGAGAGAGACCCAGTACTTC. V gene TRBV29-1 combines with J gene TRBJ2-5; a possible D gene is TRBD2 (6 bases). V dropped 3 bases and J dropped 4 bases, with 15 bases sitting between them. Per germline, CDR1 SQVTM and CDR2 ANQGSEA. The CDR3 sequence is 14 residues long. The entire variable domain, with the rest obtained from reference TRBV29-1 and TRBJ2-5, is as follows: SAVISQKPSRDICQRGTSLTIQCQVDSQVTMMFWYRQQPGQSLTLIATANQGSEATYESGFVIDKFPISRPNLTFSTLTVSNMSPEDSSIYLCSVDVGGGRETQYFGPGTRLLVL.

The chain uses TRBV7-2 and TRBJ1-3; 10 bases fit TRBD1. CDR3 length equals 18 residues. Trimming at V came to 1 base and at J to 2 bases, leaving 8 bases not matched to a gene. CDR1 is SGHTA and CDR2 is FQGNSA in the germline V gene. The CDR3 spells CASSLVPPGTGAGNTIYF. CDR3 bases: TGTGCCAGCAGCTTAGTCCCTCCCGGGACAGGGGCTGGAAACACCATATATTTT. The variable domain in full, with the rest retrieved from reference TRBV7-2 and TRBJ1-3, is GAGVSQSPSNKVTEKGKDVELRCDPISGHTALYWYRQSLGQGLEFLIYFQGNSAPDKSGLPSDRFSAERTGGSVSTLTIQRTQQEDSAVYLCASSLVPPGTGAGNTIYFGEGSWLTVV.

Only one count was recorded for this clone. The rearrangement links TRBV7-2 to TRBJ1-1; D remains unclear. Trimming removed 3 bases at V and 5 bases at J, with 13 bases between. The CDR3 spans 14 residues. Germline lookup yields CDR1 SGHTA and CDR2 FQGNSA. The CDR3 nucleotides are TGTGCCAGCAGCTTCTGGGGATTTAGGACTGAAGCTTTCTTT. This gives the protein CASSFWGFRTEAFF.

J is TRBJ2-6 and V is TRBV10-3; D remains ambiguous. V was clipped by 5 bases and J by 5 bases, with 22 bases between them. CDR3 length equals 18 residues. Germline CDR1 is ENHRY and CDR2 is SYGVKD. CDR3 region: CAISHLFWIQSRANVLTF. DNA of the CDR3: TGTGCCATCAGTCACTTATTCTGGATACAAAGTCGGGCCAACGTCCTGACTTTC.

The chain uses TRBV29-1 and TRBJ2-7, with TRBD2 identical over 7 bases. In germline, CDR1 is SQVTM, CDR2 ANQGSEA. The CDR3 has 15 amino acids. V lost 4 bases, J lost 3 bases, and 12 bases stayed unmatched. Here the CDR3 reads CSVGRSSGRLYEQYF. The CDR3 coding sequence is TGCAGCGTTGGTCGCTCTAGCGGCCGCCTCTACGAGCAGTACTTC.

V is TRBV7-2 and J is TRBJ2-7; D is undetermined. The CDR3 covers 13 residues. Germline CDR1 reads SGHTA; CDR2 reads FQGNSA. Trimming pared 0 bases from V and 4 bases from J, leaving 7 bases between. CDR3 region: CASSLAREYEQYF. The CDR3 DNA reads as TGTGCCAGCAGCTTAGCGCGCGAGTACGAGCAGTACTTC.

This clone was counted only a few times. This chain links TRBV19 with TRBJ1-6, with D possibly matching TRBD1 (5 bases). The ends were cut back, 0 bases at V and 11 bases at J, with 5 bases in the middle. CDR3 size: 12 residues. In germline, CDR1 is LNHDA, CDR2 SQIVND (reference sequence). The CDR3 region is CASSIEGAPLHF. The CDR3 DNA reads as TGTGCCAGTAGTATAGAGGGGGCACCCCTCCACTTT.

The V and J genes are TRBV5-1 and TRBJ2-2; D is unclear. Germline V lookup: CDR1 SGHRS, CDR2 YFSETQ. Trimming cost V 0 bases and J 2 bases, with 5 bases left between them. CDR3 size: 14 residues. CDR3 protein: CASSLVTNTGELFF. For the CDR3, the DNA is TGCGCCAGCAGCTTGGTGACAAACACCGGGGAGCTGTTTTTT.

Written as DNA, the CDR3 is TGTGCCAGCAGCGTCTCCGACGGTCAGTATTTT. Encoded protein: CASSVSDGQYF. The rearrangement joins TRBV7-3 to TRBJ2-3; D uncertain. The CDR3 is 11 amino acids. The V gene's germline CDR1 is SGHTA and CDR2 FQGTGA. V was trimmed by 5 bases and J by 12 bases, leaving 12 bases between them. The variable domain in full, with the rest retrieved from reference TRBV7-3 and TRBJ2-3, is GAGVSQTPSNKVTEKGKYVELRCDPISGHTALYWYRQSLGQGPEFLIYFQGTGAADDSGLPNDRFFAVRPEGSVSTLKIQRTERGDSAVYLCASSVSDGQYFGPGTRLTVL.

This clone has more than one count but fewer than ten. J is TRBJ1-5 and V is TRBV6-5; 7 bases agree with TRBD1. Germline loops: CDR1 MNHEY, CDR2 SVGAGI. After removal of 6 bases from V and 8 bases from J, the junction contained 7 bases not matched to a gene. The CDR3 has 13 amino acids. The DNA of the CDR3 is TGTGCCAGCAGCCAGACAGGGCTTGAGCCCCAGCATTTT. Amino acids: CASSQTGLEPQHF.